This TCR beta chain was obtained from a study of cytotoxic CD8 clonotypes in ibrutinib-treated CLL. Study overall: Among the patients, ten to eleven presented as relapsed/refractory and about 15 as treatment-naive; roughly 17 showed unmutated IGHV. When averaged across all of the samples, the counts came to 255,043 productive templates and more than 85,000 productive rearrangements.

Assay: immunoSEQ multiplex PCR; the TCRdb copy retains only in-frame clones and omits some. Counted here are more than 300,000 clones, roughly 85% occurring once; the ten biggest clones make up under 8.5%. The study, taken as a whole, reports: Patients showed higher baseline clonality than age-matched healthy donors, and it tracked circulating CD8+ T-cell counts. The study found clonality rose at ibrutinib response, then fell toward baseline at progression.

A word on this clone: Its antigen is not known.

V lost 6 bases, J lost 13 bases, and 19 bases lay in between. CDR3 size: 13 residues. CDR1 is LNHDA and CDR2 is SQIVND in the germline V gene (reference sequence). The V call is TRBV19, the J call TRBJ2-1, with D tentatively TRBD2 (6 bases). The starting material was PBMCs, obtained before ibrutinib treatment. The clonotype was recovered from a human donor with chronic lymphocytic leukemia. The chain's CDR3 is CASRDTSRGEQFF. Written as DNA, the CDR3 is TGTGCCAGTAGAGACACTAGCAGAGGAGAACAGTTCTTC.